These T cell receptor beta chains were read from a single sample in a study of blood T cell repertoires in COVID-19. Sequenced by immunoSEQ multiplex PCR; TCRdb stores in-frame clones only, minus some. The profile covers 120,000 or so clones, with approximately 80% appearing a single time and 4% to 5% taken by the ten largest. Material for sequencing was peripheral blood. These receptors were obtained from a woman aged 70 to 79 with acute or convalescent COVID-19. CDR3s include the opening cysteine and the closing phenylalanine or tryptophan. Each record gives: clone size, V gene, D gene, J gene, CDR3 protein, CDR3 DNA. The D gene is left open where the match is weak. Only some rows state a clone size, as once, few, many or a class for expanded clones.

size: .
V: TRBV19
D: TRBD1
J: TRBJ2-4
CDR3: CASNRGQGINIQYF
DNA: TGTGCCAGTAATAGAGGACAGGGGATAAACATTCAGTACTTC

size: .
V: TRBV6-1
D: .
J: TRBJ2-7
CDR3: CASSDATGFYEQYF
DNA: TGTGCCAGCAGTGACGCAACAGGGTTCTACGAGCAGTACTTC

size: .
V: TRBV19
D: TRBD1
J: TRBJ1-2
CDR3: CAIRTGRGYTF
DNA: TGTGCCATCCGGACAGGACGTGGCTACACCTTC

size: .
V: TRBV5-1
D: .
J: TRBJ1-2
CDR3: CASSPGEHRTYGYTF
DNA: TGCGCCAGCAGCCCCGGAGAGCACAGGACCTATGGCTACACCTTC

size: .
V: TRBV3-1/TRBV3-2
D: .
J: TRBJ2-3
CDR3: CASSTHSTDTQYF
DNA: TGTGCCAGCAGCACACATAGCACAGATACGCAGTATTTT

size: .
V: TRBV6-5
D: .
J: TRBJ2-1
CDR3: CASSYSSQNNEQFF
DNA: TGTGCCAGCAGTTACTCCTCCCAGAACAATGAGCAGTTCTTC

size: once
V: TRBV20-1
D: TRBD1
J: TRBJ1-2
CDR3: CSASDRGQANYGYTF
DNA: TGCAGTGCTAGTGATCGGGGACAGGCGAACTATGGCTACACCTTC

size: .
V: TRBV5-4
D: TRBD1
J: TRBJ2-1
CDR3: CASSLRDREGNEQFF
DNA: TGTGCCAGCAGCTTAAGGGACAGGGAAGGCAATGAGCAGTTCTTC

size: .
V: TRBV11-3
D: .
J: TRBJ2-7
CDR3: CASSFRGEQYF
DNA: TGTGCCAGCAGCTTTCGGGGCGAGCAGTACTTC

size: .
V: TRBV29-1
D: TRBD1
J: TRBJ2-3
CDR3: CSVGWGQGADTQYF
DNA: TGCAGCGTTGGTTGGGGGCAGGGGGCAGATACGCAGTATTTT